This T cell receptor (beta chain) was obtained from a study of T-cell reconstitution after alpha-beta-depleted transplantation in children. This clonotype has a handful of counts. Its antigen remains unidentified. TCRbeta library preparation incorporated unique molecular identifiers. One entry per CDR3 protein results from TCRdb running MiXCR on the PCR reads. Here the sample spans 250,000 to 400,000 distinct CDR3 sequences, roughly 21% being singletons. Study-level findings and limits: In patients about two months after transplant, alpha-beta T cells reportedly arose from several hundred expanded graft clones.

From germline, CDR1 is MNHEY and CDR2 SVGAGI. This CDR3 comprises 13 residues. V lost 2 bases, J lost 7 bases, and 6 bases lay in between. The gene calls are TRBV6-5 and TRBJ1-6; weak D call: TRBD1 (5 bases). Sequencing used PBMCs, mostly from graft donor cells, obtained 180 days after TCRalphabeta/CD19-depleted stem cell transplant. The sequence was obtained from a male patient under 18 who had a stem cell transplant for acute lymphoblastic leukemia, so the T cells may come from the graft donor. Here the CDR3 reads CASSYGANSPLHF. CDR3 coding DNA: TGTGCCAGCAGTTACGGGGCGAATTCACCCCTCCACTTT.